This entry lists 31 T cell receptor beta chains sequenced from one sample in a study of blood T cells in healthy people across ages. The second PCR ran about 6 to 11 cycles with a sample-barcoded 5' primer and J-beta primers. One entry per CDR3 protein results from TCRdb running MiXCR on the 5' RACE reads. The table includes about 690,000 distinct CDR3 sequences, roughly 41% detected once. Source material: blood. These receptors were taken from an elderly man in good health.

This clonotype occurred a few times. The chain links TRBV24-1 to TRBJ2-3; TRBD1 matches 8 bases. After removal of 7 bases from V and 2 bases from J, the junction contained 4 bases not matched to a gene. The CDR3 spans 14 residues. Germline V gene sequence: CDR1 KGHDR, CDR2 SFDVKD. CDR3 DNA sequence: TGTGCCACCAGCGAGACAGGGGCCACAGATACGCAGTATTTT. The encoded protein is CATSETGATDTQYF.

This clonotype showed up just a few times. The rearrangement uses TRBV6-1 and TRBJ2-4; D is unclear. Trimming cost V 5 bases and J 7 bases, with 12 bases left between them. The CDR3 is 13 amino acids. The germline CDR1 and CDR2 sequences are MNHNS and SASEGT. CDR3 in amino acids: CASSTTFRNIQYF. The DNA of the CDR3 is TGTGCCAGCAGTACGACATTTCGGAACATTCAGTACTTC.

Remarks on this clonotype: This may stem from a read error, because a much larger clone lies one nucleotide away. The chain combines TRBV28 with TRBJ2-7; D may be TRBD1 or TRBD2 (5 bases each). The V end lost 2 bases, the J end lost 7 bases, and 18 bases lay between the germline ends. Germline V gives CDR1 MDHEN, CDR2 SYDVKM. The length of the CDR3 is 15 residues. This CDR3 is CASSLQAKGSNEQYF. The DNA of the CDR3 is TGTGCCAGCAGTTTACAGGCAAAGGGGAGCAATGAGCAGTACTTC.

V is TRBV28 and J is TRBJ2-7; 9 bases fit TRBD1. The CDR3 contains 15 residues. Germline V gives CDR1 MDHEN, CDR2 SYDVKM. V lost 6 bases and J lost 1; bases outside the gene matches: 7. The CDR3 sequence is CASSSIGQGSYEQYF. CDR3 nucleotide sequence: TGTGCCAGCAGCTCCATTGGACAGGGGTCCTACGAGCAGTACTTC.

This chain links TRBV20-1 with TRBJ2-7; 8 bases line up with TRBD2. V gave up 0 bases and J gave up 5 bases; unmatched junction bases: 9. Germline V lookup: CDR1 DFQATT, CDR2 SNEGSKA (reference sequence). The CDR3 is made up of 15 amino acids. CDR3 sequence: CSARDQIAGLHEQYF. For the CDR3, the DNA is TGCAGTGCTAGAGATCAAATAGCGGGATTACACGAGCAGTACTTC.

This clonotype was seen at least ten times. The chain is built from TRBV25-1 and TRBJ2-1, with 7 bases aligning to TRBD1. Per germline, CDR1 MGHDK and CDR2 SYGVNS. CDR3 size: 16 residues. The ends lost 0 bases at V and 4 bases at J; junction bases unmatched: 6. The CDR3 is CASSEYPGQAYNEQFF. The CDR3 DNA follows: TGTGCCAGCAGTGAATACCCCGGACAGGCATACAATGAGCAGTTCTTC.

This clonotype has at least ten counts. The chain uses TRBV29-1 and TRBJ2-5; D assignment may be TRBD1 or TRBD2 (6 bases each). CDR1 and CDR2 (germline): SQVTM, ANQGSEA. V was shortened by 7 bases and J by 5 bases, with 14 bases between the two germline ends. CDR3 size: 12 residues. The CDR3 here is CSARGGPETQYF. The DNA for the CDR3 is TGCAGCGCCCGTGGGGGGCCGGAGACCCAGTACTTC.

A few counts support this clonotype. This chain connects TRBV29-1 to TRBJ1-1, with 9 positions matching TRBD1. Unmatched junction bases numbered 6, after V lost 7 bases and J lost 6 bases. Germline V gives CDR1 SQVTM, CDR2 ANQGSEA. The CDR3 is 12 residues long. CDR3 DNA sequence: TGCAGCGCGGCACAGGGGGCAGCTGAAGCTTTCTTT. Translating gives CSAAQGAAEAFF.

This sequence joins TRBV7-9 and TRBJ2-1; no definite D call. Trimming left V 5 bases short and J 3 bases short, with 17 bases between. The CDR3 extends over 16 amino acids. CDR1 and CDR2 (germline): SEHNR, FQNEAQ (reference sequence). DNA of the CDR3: TGTGCCAGCAGCCCCTTGGGGTCCGGGTTCTACAATGAGCAGTTCTTC. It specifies CASSPLGSGFYNEQFF. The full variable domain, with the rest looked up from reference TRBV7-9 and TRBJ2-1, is DTGVSQNPRHKITKRGQNVTFRCDPISEHNRLYWYRQTLGQGPEFLTYFQNEAQLEKSRLLSDRFSAERPKGSFSTLEIQRTEQGDSAMYLCASSPLGSGFYNEQFFGPGTRLTVL.

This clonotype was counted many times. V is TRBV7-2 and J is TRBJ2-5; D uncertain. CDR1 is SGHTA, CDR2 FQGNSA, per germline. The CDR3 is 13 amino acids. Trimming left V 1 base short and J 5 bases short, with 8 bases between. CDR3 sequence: CASSLGQAETQYF. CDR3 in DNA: TGTGCCAGCAGCTTAGGGCAAGCGGAGACCCAGTACTTC.

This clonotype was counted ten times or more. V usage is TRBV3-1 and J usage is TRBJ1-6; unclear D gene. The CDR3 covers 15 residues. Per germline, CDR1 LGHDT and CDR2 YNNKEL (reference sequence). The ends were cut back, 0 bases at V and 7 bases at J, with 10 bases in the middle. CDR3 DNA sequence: TGTGCCAGCAGCCAAGATAGGATCGGGAATTCACCCCTCCACTTT. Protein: CASSQDRIGNSPLHF.

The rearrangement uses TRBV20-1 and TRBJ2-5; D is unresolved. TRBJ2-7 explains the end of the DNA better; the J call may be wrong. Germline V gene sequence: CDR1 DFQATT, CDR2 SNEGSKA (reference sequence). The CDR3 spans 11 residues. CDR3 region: CSATLPPEQYF. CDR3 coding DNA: TGCAGTGCCACTCTCCCACCCGAGCAGTACTTC.

CDR3 protein: CAISGGEKGRETQYF. CDR3 nucleotides: TGTGCCATCAGTGGAGGGGAAAAGGGTCGAGAGACCCAGTACTTC. This chain connects TRBV10-3 to TRBJ2-5; the D call may be TRBD1 or TRBD2 (5 bases each). V was shortened by 4 bases and J by 4 bases, with 16 bases between the two germline ends. This CDR3 is built from 15 residues. Germline V gene sequence: CDR1 ENHRY, CDR2 SYGVKD.

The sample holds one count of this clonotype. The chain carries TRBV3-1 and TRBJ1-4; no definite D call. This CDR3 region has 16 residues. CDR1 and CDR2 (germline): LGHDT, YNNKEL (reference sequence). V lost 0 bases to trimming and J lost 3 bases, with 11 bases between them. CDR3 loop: CASSQDLRAANEKLFF. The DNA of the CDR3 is TGTGCCAGCAGCCAAGATTTGAGGGCGGCTAATGAAAAACTGTTTTTT. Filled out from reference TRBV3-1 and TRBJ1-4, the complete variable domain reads DTAVSQTPKYLVTQMGNDKSIKCEQNLGHDTMYWYKQDSKKFLKIMFSYNNKELIINETVPNRFSPKSPDKAHLNLHINSLELGDSAVYFCASSQDLRAANEKLFFGSGTQLSVL.

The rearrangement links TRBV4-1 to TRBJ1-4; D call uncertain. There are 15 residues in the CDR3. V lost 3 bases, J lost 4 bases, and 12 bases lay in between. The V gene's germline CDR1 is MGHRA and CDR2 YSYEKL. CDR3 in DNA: TGCGCCAGCAGCCAGGACTACCAGGTTAATGAAAAACTGTTTTTT. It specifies CASSQDYQVNEKLFF.

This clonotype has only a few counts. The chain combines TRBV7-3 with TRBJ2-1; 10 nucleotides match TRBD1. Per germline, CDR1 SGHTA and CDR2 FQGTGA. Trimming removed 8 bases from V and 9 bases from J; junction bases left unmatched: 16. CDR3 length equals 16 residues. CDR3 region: CASGPPGTGAPREQFF. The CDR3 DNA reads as TGTGCCAGCGGACCCCCAGGGACAGGGGCGCCGCGTGAGCAGTTCTTC.

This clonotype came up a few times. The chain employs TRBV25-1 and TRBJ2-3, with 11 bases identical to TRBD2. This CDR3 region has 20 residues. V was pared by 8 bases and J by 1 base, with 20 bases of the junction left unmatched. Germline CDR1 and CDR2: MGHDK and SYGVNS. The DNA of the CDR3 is TGTGCCAGCTCCCAGTTCCTCAGGACTAGCGGGCCTCTACGCACAGATACGCAGTATTTT. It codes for CASSQFLRTSGPLRTDTQYF.

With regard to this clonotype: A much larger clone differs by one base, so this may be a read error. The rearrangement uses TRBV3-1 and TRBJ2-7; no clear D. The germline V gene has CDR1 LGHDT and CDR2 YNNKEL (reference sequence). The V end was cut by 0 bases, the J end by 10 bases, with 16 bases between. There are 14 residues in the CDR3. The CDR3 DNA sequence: TGTGCCAGCAGCCAAGATCGAGCCACGAGGTCCCAGTACTTC. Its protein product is CASSQDRATRSQYF.

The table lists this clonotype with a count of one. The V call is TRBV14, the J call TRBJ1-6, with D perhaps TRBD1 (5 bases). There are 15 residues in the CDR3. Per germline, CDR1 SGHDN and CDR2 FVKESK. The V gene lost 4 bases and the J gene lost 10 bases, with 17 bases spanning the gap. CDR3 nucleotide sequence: TGTGCCAGCAGCCCTACCGGGACTGTTAGCTCACCCCTCCACTTT. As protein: CASSPTGTVSSPLHF.

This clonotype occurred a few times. CDR3 region: CASSYLAARNQETQYF. Written as DNA, the CDR3 is TGTGCCAGCAGCTACCTAGCGGCGAGAAACCAAGAGACCCAGTACTTC. The chain combines TRBV7-8 with TRBJ2-5; 7 bases match TRBD2. The V and J ends lost 4 bases and 0 bases, in that order; junction bases with no gene match: 8. The CDR3 spans 16 residues. Germline assignment: CDR1 SGHVS and CDR2 FQNEAQ.

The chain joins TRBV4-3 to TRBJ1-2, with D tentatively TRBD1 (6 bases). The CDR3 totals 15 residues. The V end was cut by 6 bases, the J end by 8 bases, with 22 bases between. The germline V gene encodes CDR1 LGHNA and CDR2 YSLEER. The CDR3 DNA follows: TGCGCCAGCAGTATACGCTGGGGGGGCGCGGGGGGCTACACCTTC. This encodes CASSIRWGGAGGYTF.

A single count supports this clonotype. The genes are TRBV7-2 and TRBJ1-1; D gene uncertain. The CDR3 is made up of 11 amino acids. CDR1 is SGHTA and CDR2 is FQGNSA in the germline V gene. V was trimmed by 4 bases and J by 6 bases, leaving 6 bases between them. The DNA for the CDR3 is TGTGCCAGCAGCTATAAACCTGAAGCTTTCTTT. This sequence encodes CASSYKPEAFF.

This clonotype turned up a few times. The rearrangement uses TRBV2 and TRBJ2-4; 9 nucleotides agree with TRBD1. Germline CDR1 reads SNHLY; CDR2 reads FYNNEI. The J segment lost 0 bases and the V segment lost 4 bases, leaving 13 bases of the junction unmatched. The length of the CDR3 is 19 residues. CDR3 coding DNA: TGTGCCAGCAGTGTTGGGACAGGGTCGGCCATATTAGCCAAAAACATTCAGTACTTC. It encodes CASSVGTGSAILAKNIQYF.

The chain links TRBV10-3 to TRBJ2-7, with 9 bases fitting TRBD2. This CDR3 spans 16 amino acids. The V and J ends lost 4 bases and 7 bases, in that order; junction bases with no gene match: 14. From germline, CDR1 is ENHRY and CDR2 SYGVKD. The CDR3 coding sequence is TGTGCCATCAGTGTAGCGCCGGGACTAGCCAGGGATGAGCAGTACTTC. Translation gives CAISVAPGLARDEQYF.

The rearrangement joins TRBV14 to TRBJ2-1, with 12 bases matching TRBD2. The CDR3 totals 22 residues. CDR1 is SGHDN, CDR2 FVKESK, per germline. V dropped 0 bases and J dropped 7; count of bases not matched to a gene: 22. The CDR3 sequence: CASSQEGFFGGSSGRALNEQFF. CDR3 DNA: TGTGCCAGCAGCCAAGAAGGATTCTTTGGAGGGTCTAGCGGGAGGGCCCTAAATGAGCAGTTCTTC.

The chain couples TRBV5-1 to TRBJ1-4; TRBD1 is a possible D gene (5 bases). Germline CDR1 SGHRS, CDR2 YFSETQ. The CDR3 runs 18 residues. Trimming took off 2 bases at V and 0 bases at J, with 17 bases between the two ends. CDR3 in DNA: TGCGCCAGCAGCTTTCGGCCGGGACTCCCCGCAACTAATGAAAAACTGTTTTTT. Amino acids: CASSFRPGLPATNEKLFF.

This CDR3 is CASSLSSLTTGELFF. Here the CDR3 DNA reads TGCGCCAGCAGCTTGTCCAGCTTGACCACCGGGGAGCTGTTTTTT. The chain joins TRBV5-1 to TRBJ2-2, with unresolved D. The CDR3 has 15 residues. V lost 1 base, J lost 4 bases, and 11 bases lay in between. Germline CDR1 is SGHRS and CDR2 is YFSETQ. The complete variable domain, with remaining parts taken from reference TRBV5-1 and TRBJ2-2, reads KAGVTQTPRYLIKTRGQQVTLSCSPISGHRSVSWYQQTPGQGLQFLFEYFSETQRNKGNFPGRFSGRQFSNSRSEMNVSTLELGDSALYLCASSLSSLTTGELFFGEGSRLTVL.

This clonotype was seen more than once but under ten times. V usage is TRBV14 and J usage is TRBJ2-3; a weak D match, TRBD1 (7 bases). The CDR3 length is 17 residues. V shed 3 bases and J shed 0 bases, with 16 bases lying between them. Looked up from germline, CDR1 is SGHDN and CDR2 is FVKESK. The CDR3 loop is CASSHVRDRFSTDTQYF. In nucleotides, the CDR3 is TGTGCCAGCAGCCATGTGCGGGACAGATTTAGCACAGATACGCAGTATTTT.

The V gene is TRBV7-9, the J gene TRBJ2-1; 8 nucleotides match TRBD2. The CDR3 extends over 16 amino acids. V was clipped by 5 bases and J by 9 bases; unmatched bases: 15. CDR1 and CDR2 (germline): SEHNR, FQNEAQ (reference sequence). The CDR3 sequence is CASSAQGGGLTAEQFF. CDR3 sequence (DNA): TGTGCCAGCAGCGCTCAGGGCGGGGGGCTGACTGCTGAGCAGTTCTTC.

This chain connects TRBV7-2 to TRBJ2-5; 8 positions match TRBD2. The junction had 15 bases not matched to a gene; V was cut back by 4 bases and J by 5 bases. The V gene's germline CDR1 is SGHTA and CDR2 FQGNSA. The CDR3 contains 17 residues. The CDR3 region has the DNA TGTGCCAGCAGCTCGCAGCGGGAGAGACCTTCTGGGGAGACCCAGTACTTC. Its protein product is CASSSQRERPSGETQYF. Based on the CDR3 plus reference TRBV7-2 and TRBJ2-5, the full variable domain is GAGVSQSPSNKVTEKGKDVELRCDPISGHTALYWYRQSLGQGLEFLIYFQGNSAPDKSGLPSDRFSAERTGGSVSTLTIQRTQQEDSAVYLCASSSQRERPSGETQYFGPGTRLLVL.

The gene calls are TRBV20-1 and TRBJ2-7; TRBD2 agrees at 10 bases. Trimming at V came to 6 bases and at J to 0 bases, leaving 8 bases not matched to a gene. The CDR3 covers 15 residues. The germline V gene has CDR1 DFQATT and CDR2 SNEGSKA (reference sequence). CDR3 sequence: CSANPTSGNSYEQYF. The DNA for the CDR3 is TGCAGTGCGAACCCAACTAGCGGGAACTCCTACGAGCAGTACTTC.